The source of this T cell receptor beta chain is a study of identical twins (dated by TCRdb to about 2016). For the study in its entirety: The study deep-sequenced TCR alpha and beta repertoires from monozygotic twins, unrelated adults of various ages and cord blood to test whether fetal clonotypes persist. To rule out contamination, replicate twin experiments were performed at different times with different library preparation protocols.

On the study overall, not on this receptor specifically: Zero-insertion analyses could be partly confounded by invariant T cells such as MAIT and iNKT, though diverse VJ usage argued against such confounding for most clonotypes. Fewer insertions were carried by abundant cord blood beta clonotypes; a weaker similar trend was observed in young adult naive repertoires, while no such trend was observed in memory repertoires. Out-of-frame TCR alpha sequences shared between twins showed an excess of low generation-probability sequences compared with coincidental sharing between unrelated individuals. Recombination models systematically underestimated out-of-frame TCR alpha sharing in monozygotic twins but agreed with sharing between unrelated individuals. The excess sharing between twins in beta out-of-frame sequences was weaker because fewer shared sequences reduced the signal-to-noise ratio. Because the same donors could not be followed over many years, the conclusions relied on cross-sectional statistical analysis.

This clonotype was counted a few times. The antigen it recognizes is unknown. Per-base qualities were not stored, and no clone one base away is much larger. Only healthy Caucasian donors were included. Three unrelated non-twin adults were also sequenced: a male aged 18 to 30, a male aged 50 to 59 and a female aged 50 to 59. Using Miltenyi CD45RO+ enrichment and human naive T-cell isolation kits, memory (CD45RO+) and naive T cells were isolated from PBMC. The germline ends are 13 bases apart after V is trimmed by 3 bases and J by 5 bases. The CDR3 holds 14 amino acids from the cysteine to the phenylalanine. Only the CDR3 region is kept as DNA, spanning 42 bases read in frame from base 1. CDR1 and CDR2, per the germline V gene, are SGDLS and YYNGEE. Libraries were constructed by 5' RACE. Sequencing took place on an Illumina HiSeq 2000. Template switching introduced a universal primer binding site; the final cDNA contained a unique molecular identifier, enabling accurate counting of TCR cDNA molecules. First-strand cDNA for TCR alpha and beta chains was synthesized from specific primers in the conserved constant-segment region. Each cDNA library was double barcoded, with a SMART-Mk sample barcode plus Illumina barcodes, to control for contamination. TruSeq adapter sequences along with Illumina sample barcodes were introduced in two successive PCR steps. The TCR alpha and beta cDNA libraries were sequenced on the Illumina HiSeq platform using custom primers. Turning to the authors' computational methods: Unique molecular identifiers were extracted from raw reads with MiGEC, and CDR3 positions were determined with MiXCR. For each individual, recombination models were inferred using an EM algorithm with the repgenHMM and IGoR tools. Shared clonotypes were analyzed with the tcR package in R, and sharing was normalized by the product of cloneset sizes. To study raw recombination without the effects of thymic and clonal selection, out-of-frame nonproductive sequences were analyzed. In-frame beta chains were kept once TCRdb had trimmed the public reads at Q25 with fastp and called clones with MiXCR. All rows with the same CDR3 protein become a single entry with the most common DNA and genes. The V and J calls were not made by the authors but by TCRdb's processing. Here the sample has 350,000 to 500,000 distinct CDR3 sequences; about 18% occur a single time. Less than 15% of the sample comes from the top ten.

This chain joins TRBV9 to TRBJ2-3, with the D gene too uncertain to name. The receptor comes from a man in his fifties in good health. Sequences were obtained from naive T cells sorted from blood. Per the publication, the cell subset or site label means: cells isolated with a human naive T-cell isolation kit. The CDR3 amino acid sequence is: CASSGTDRRDTQYF. The DNA is TGTGCCAGCAGCGGAACAGACCGGAGAGATACGCAGTATTTT. The full variable domain, completed from the reference TRBV9 and TRBJ2-3 proteins outside the CDR3, reads DSGVTQTPKHLITATGQRVTLRCSPRSGDLSVYWYQQSLDQGLQFLIQYYNGEERAKGNILERFSAQQFPDLHSELNLSSLELGDSALYFCASSGTDRRDTQYFGPGTRLTVL.